These 29 T cell receptor beta chains came from one sample sequenced in a study of neurological immune-mediated disorders. TCRdb analysed the 5' RACE reads with MiXCR anew, one entry per CDR3 protein. This sample carries about 46,000 distinct CDR3 sequences, approximately 2.8% of them seen once, and the ten largest clones take roughly 16%. The sample taken for sequencing was PBMCs. Receptors originate from a woman aged 45 to 65 with multiple sclerosis.

Ten or more counts support this clonotype. The chain combines TRBV29-1 with TRBJ2-1; 7 bases line up with TRBD1. Germline lookup yields CDR1 SQVTM and CDR2 ANQGSEA. The CDR3 has 12 amino acids. V trimming: 1 base; J trimming: 7 bases; junction bases outside the gene matches: 1. The CDR3 nucleotides read TGCAGCGTTGAAGCACAGGGGAATGAGCAGTTCTTC. Its translation is CSVEAQGNEQFF.

This clonotype was picked up many times. The chain has TRBV20-1 and TRBJ2-7; TRBD2 matches at 7 bases. V was pared by 2 bases and J by 0 bases, with 1 base of the junction left unmatched. The CDR3 contains 13 residues. Germline CDR1 is DFQATT and CDR2 is SNEGSKA (reference sequence). The CDR3 reads CSARPGGSYEQYF. CDR3 DNA sequence: TGCAGTGCTAGACCGGGAGGCTCCTACGAGCAGTACTTC.

This clonotype showed up many times. The chain recombines TRBV5-1 with TRBJ2-2; no firm D call. V was shortened by 0 bases and J by 4 bases, with 10 bases between the two germline ends. The length of the CDR3 is 15 residues. Germline V gene sequence: CDR1 SGHRS, CDR2 YFSETQ. In nucleotides, the CDR3 is TGCGCCAGCAGCTTGGGGGTGCAGTCCACCGGGGAGCTGTTTTTT. Encoded protein: CASSLGVQSTGELFF.

In its sample, this clonotype was seen many times. The V and J genes are TRBV7-9 and TRBJ1-3; the D gene is possibly TRBD1 (6 bases). The CDR3 runs to 15 residues. V lost 5 bases to trimming and J lost 1 base, with 12 bases between them. Germline lookup yields CDR1 SEHNR and CDR2 FQNEAQ (reference sequence). The DNA of the CDR3 is TGTGCCAGCAGCCGAACAGGGAATTCTGGAAACACCATATATTTT. It yields the protein CASSRTGNSGNTIYF.

This clonotype was found many times. This chain uses TRBV6-5 with TRBJ2-3; the D is unclear. CDR1 and CDR2 (germline): MNHEY, SVGAGI. V was shortened by 6 bases and J by 0 bases, with 16 bases between the two germline ends. The CDR3 loop spans 16 amino acids. The CDR3 loop reads CASSLKDLTSTDTQYF. Here the CDR3 DNA reads TGTGCCAGCAGCTTAAAGGACCTCACTAGCACAGATACGCAGTATTTT.

Many counts were recorded for this clonotype. The chain recombines TRBV7-2 with TRBJ2-7, with D unresolved. The V end lost 2 bases, the J end lost 4 bases, and 15 bases lay between the germline ends. From germline, CDR1 is SGHTA and CDR2 FQGNSA. CDR3 length: 15 amino acids. This CDR3 is CASSLQGIGGYEQYF. The CDR3 DNA reads TGTGCCAGCAGCTTACAAGGTATAGGCGGTTACGAGCAGTACTTC.

This clonotype was recorded many times. The genes are TRBV5-1 and TRBJ1-6, with D perhaps matching TRBD1 (5 bases). The CDR3 is made up of 16 amino acids. Germline V gives CDR1 SGHRS, CDR2 YFSETQ. Trimming took off 4 bases at V and 5 bases at J, with 16 bases between the two ends. CDR3: CASSLGGRWDNSPLHF. CDR3 DNA: TGCGCCAGCAGCCTTGGGGGACGGTGGGATAATTCACCCCTCCACTTT. Using reference TRBV5-1 and TRBJ1-6 for the parts outside the CDR3, the full variable domain is KAGVTQTPRYLIKTRGQQVTLSCSPISGHRSVSWYQQTPGQGLQFLFEYFSETQRNKGNFPGRFSGRQFSNSRSEMNVSTLELGDSALYLCASSLGGRWDNSPLHFGNGTRLTVT.

This clonotype was seen repeatedly, ten times or more. CDR3 amino acids: CAIRATSGYSSYEQYF. CDR3 bases: TGTGCCATCAGAGCCACTAGCGGCTACAGCTCCTACGAGCAGTACTTC. The chain carries TRBV10-3 and TRBJ2-7; TRBD2 matches at 8 bases. Germline lookup yields CDR1 ENHRY and CDR2 SYGVKD. The CDR3 runs 16 residues. V lost 6 bases to trimming and J lost 0 bases; unmatched junction nucleotides: 10.

In this sample, this clonotype turned up many times. V gene TRBV20-1 combines with J gene TRBJ2-4, with D perhaps TRBD1 (6 bases). Trimming took 7 bases from V and 2 from J, leaving 12 bases between them. Germline CDR1 reads DFQATT; CDR2 reads SNEGSKA (reference sequence). CDR3 length: 13 residues. The CDR3, as DNA: TGCAGTGTAGAGGGGGTGTCCAAAAACATTCAGTACTTC. Translating gives CSVEGVSKNIQYF.

This clonotype showed up many times. The rearrangement uses TRBV5-1 and TRBJ1-6; no definite D call. The CDR3 spans 15 residues. Germline CDR1 and CDR2: SGHRS and YFSETQ. The V end was cut by 0 bases, the J end by 8 bases, with 12 bases between. Here the CDR3 reads CASSLAGNSDSPLHF. The CDR3 nucleotides read TGCGCCAGCAGCTTGGCGGGGAACAGTGATTCACCCCTCCACTTT.

Notes on this clonotype: Sequence at one end of the junction differs from germline and may be a read error. V usage is TRBV12-3 or TRBV12-4 and J usage is TRBJ2-3, with 7 bases fitting TRBD1. CDR3 size: 13 residues. This chain's CDR3 is CASSPTGTATQYF. The CDR3 coding sequence is TGTGCCAGCAGTCCTACAGGGACAGCTACGCAGTATTTT.

This clonotype was recorded at least ten times. This chain uses TRBV19 with TRBJ2-7; D remains unclear. The CDR3 totals 14 residues. In germline, CDR1 is LNHDA, CDR2 SQIVND (reference sequence). The V gene lost 3 bases and the J gene lost 0 bases, with 9 bases spanning the gap. CDR3 amino acids: CASSMDQTSYEQYF. Here the CDR3 DNA reads TGTGCCAGTAGTATGGACCAGACCTCCTACGAGCAGTACTTC.

The chain uses TRBV6-6 and TRBJ1-1, with a tentative D call TRBD1 (6 bases). This CDR3 region has 16 residues. Trimming took 4 bases from V and 4 from J, leaving 19 bases between them. CDR1 and CDR2 (germline): MNHNY, SVGAGI (reference sequence). CDR3 protein: CASSSDPRGGATEAFF. The CDR3 DNA reads TGTGCCAGCAGTTCCGACCCCCGAGGGGGGGCCACTGAAGCTTTCTTT.

This clonotype has a count of ten or more. The chain employs TRBV5-1 and TRBJ2-7; D possibly corresponds to TRBD2 (6 bases). With 0 bases removed from V and 0 bases from J, the gap between germline ends came to 13 bases. CDR1 SGHRS and CDR2 YFSETQ come from the germline V gene. This CDR3 comprises 16 residues. The CDR3 region has the DNA TGCGCCAGCAGCTTGGGGCCTGGGGAGGACTCCTACGAGCAGTACTTC. This encodes CASSLGPGEDSYEQYF.

There are many counts of this clonotype. The V and J genes are TRBV13 and TRBJ2-6; D ambiguous. V gave up 5 bases and J gave up 0 bases, with 17 bases separating them. Germline V gene data show CDR1 as PRHDT and CDR2 as FYEKMQ (reference sequence). CDR3 length: 18 residues. DNA for the CDR3: TGTGCCAGCAGCCCCGCCTTCCCAGGAAACTCTGGGGCCAACGTCCTGACTTTC. It yields the protein CASSPAFPGNSGANVLTF.

The chain carries TRBV5-1 and TRBJ2-5; D possibly uses TRBD1 or TRBD2 (7 bases each). V was cut by 4 bases and J by 3 bases, with 19 bases left in between. Looked up from germline, CDR1 is SGHRS and CDR2 is YFSETQ. The CDR3 runs 16 residues. The CDR3 is CASSPGGGWHEETQYF. CDR3 in DNA: TGCGCCAGCAGCCCAGGGGGAGGGTGGCACGAAGAGACCCAGTACTTC.

This clonotype was observed many times. The chain joins TRBV20-1 to TRBJ2-7; 7 bases map to TRBD1. The trim removed 3 bases at V and 5 bases at J, leaving 16 bases unmatched. The CDR3 covers 16 residues. Germline V gives CDR1 DFQATT, CDR2 SNEGSKA (reference sequence). As DNA, the CDR3 is TGCAGTGCTAGCGGTCCGAACTCCGGGACAGTGGACGAGCAGTACTTC. This sequence encodes CSASGPNSGTVDEQYF.

There are many counts of this clonotype. The chain carries TRBV5-1 and TRBJ1-4; no clear D gene. From germline, CDR1 is SGHRS and CDR2 YFSETQ. The CDR3 extends over 13 amino acids. V lost 1 base and J lost 8, with 9 bases in between. CDR3 sequence reads: CASSLRTGEKLFF. For the CDR3, the DNA is TGCGCCAGCAGCTTGAGGACGGGAGAAAAACTGTTTTTT.

This clonotype was picked up many times. J is TRBJ1-1 and V is TRBV3-1, with TRBD1 identical over 8 bases. J lost 4 bases, V lost 9 bases, and 10 bases had no gene match. Germline V gene sequence: CDR1 LGHDT, CDR2 YNNKEL (reference sequence). The CDR3 consists of 14 residues. The CDR3 coding sequence is TGTGCCAGTGGACAGGGCGGTTTCGGCACTGAAGCTTTCTTT. Protein: CASGQGGFGTEAFF.

This clonotype has ten or more counts. V gene TRBV7-2 combines with J gene TRBJ2-1; D is ambiguous. The V end lost 0 bases, the J end lost 9 bases, and 6 bases lay between the germline ends. Germline CDR1 SGHTA, CDR2 FQGNSA. The CDR3 extends over 12 amino acids. The CDR3 is CASSLAVGEQFF. The CDR3 nucleotides read TGTGCCAGCAGCTTAGCGGTGGGTGAGCAGTTCTTC.

There are many counts of this clonotype. The genes are TRBV10-2 and TRBJ2-3, with D maybe TRBD2 (6 bases). The CDR3 sequence is 12 residues long. V shed 4 bases and J shed 9 bases, with 11 bases lying between them. Germline values: CDR1 WSHSY, CDR2 SAAADI. For the CDR3, the DNA is TGCGCCAGCAGTGCAAGTGGGGGGACGCAGTATTTT. Residues: CASSASGGTQYF.

This clonotype was detected ten times or more. The V gene is TRBV5-1, the J gene TRBJ1-4, with 8 bases lining up with TRBD1. The J segment lost 8 bases and the V segment lost 4 bases, leaving 1 base of the junction unmatched. CDR1 SGHRS and CDR2 YFSETQ come from the germline V gene. The CDR3 has 12 amino acids. The CDR3 DNA reads TGCGCCAGCAGCCCAGGGGGCGAAAAACTGTTTTTT. This sequence encodes CASSPGGEKLFF.

This clonotype was detected many times. This sequence joins TRBV2 and TRBJ2-7; possibly TRBD2 for D (5 bases). V was cut by 3 bases and J by 5 bases, with 8 bases left in between. This CDR3 has 12 residues. In germline, CDR1 is SNHLY, CDR2 FYNNEI. As DNA, the CDR3 is TGTGCCAGCAGTGAGGAGGCCGACGAGCAGTACTTC. Its translation: CASSEEADEQYF.

Details on this clonotype: This clone may be a read error of a much larger clone one base away. The chain carries TRBV7-9 and TRBJ2-1, with 7 bases identical to TRBD1. Per germline, CDR1 SEHNR and CDR2 FQNEAQ (reference sequence). CDR3 length: 13 residues. With V trimmed by 4 bases and J by 6 bases, 3 bases remained unmatched. The CDR3 sequence: CASSYRGSNEQFF. CDR3 nucleotide sequence: TGTGCCAGCAGCTACAGGGGCAGCAATGAGCAGTTCTTC.

There are many counts of this clonotype. The chain links TRBV7-7 to TRBJ2-3, with D hard to call. The V gene's germline CDR1 is SSHAT and CDR2 FNYEAQ (reference sequence). V lost 6 bases and J lost 0, with 13 bases in between. This CDR3 region has 15 residues. CDR3 DNA: TGTGCCAGCAGTCCAGGTCCCTTTAGCACAGATACGCAGTATTTT. Its translation: CASSPGPFSTDTQYF.

Notes on this clonotype: A read error may be the cause here, since a much bigger clone is one base away. It is likely a read error, because the conserved phenylalanine at the end of the CDR3 is missing. The CDR3 is CASTQVERGHNEQFY. The CDR3 DNA sequence: TGCGCCAGCACCCAGGTCGAGCGGGGCCACAATGAGCAGTTCTAC. This sequence joins TRBV5-1 and TRBJ2-1; 7 bases are a match to TRBD2. The CDR3 contains 15 residues. The germline CDR1 and CDR2 sequences are SGHRS and YFSETQ. V trimming: 6 bases; J trimming: 5 bases; junction bases outside the gene matches: 11.

This clonotype occurred many times. V gene TRBV5-1 combines with J gene TRBJ1-1, with D tentatively TRBD1 (6 bases). V gave up 3 bases and J gave up 1 base, with 13 bases separating them. Germline CDR1 SGHRS, CDR2 YFSETQ. There are 15 residues in the CDR3. CDR3 in amino acids: CASSSGVAQNTEAFF. The CDR3 DNA is TGCGCCAGCAGCTCAGGGGTTGCCCAGAACACTGAAGCTTTCTTT.

This clonotype was seen at least ten times. The V and J genes are TRBV5-1 and TRBJ2-5, with 9 bases matching TRBD2. This CDR3 region has 15 residues. Germline-derived CDR1 and CDR2 are SGHRS and YFSETQ. Unmatched junction bases numbered 8, after V lost 4 bases and J lost 4 bases. CDR3: CASSPPQLAGETQYF. The CDR3 coding sequence is TGCGCCAGCAGCCCGCCGCAACTAGCGGGAGAGACCCAGTACTTC. The variable domain in full, completed from reference TRBV5-1 and TRBJ2-5, reads KAGVTQTPRYLIKTRGQQVTLSCSPISGHRSVSWYQQTPGQGLQFLFEYFSETQRNKGNFPGRFSGRQFSNSRSEMNVSTLELGDSALYLCASSPPQLAGETQYFGPGTRLLVL.

This clonotype was detected many times. V is TRBV5-1 and J is TRBJ2-2; D gene unclear. CDR1 and CDR2 from the germline V gene are SGHRS and YFSETQ. The CDR3 extends over 14 amino acids. Trimming shortened V by 7 bases and J by 4 bases, and 14 bases separated the two germline ends. CDR3 sequence reads: CASRLRGPTGELFF. DNA for the CDR3: TGCGCCAGCCGCCTTCGCGGCCCCACCGGGGAGCTGTTTTTT.